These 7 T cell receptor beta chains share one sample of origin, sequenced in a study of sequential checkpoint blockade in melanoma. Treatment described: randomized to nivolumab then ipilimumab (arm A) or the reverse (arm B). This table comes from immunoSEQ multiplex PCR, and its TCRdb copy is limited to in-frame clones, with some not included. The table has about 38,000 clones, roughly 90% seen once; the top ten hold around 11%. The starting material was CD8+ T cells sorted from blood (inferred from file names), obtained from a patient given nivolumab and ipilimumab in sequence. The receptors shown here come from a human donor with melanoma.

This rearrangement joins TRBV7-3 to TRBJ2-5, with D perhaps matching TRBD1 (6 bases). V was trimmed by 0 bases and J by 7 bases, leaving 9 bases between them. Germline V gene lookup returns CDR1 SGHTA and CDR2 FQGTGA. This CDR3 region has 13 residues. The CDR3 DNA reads TGTGCCAGCAGCTTAACGGGGGCTGCGACCCAGTACTTC. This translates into CASSLTGAATQYF.

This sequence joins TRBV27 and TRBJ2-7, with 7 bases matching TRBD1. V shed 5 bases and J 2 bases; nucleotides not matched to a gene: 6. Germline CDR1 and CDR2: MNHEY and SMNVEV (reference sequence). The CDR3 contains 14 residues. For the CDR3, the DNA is TGTGCCAGCAGTCTTTACAGGGGTGCCTACGAGCAGTACGTC. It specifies CASSLYRGAYEQYV.

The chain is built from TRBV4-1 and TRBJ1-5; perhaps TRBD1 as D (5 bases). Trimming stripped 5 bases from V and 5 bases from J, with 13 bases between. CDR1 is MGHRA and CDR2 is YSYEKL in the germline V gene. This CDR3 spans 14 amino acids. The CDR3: CASSEKTADQPQHF. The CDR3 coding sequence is TGCGCCAGCAGCGAAAAGACAGCCGATCAGCCCCAGCATTTT.

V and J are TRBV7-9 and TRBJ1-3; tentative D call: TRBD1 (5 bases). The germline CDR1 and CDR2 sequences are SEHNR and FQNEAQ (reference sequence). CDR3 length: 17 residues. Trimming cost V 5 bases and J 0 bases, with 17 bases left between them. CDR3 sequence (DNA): TGTGCCAGCAGCCCGCCCCTGACAGCACCCTCTGGAAACACCATATATTTT. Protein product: CASSPPLTAPSGNTIYF.

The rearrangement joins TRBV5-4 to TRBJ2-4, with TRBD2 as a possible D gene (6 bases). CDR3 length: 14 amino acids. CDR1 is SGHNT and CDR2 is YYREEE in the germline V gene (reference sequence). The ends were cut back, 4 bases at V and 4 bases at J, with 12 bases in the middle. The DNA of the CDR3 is TGTGCCAGCAGCCCCACGGAGGGAAAAAACATTCAGTACTTC. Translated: CASSPTEGKNIQYF.

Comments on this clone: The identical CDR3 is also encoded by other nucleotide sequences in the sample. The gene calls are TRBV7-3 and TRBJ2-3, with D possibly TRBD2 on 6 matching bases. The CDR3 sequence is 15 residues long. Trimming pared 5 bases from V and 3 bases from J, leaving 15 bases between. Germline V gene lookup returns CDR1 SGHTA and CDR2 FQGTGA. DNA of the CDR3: TGTGCCAGCAGCCGTGACCGGGGGAATACAGATACGCAGTATTTT. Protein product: CASSRDRGNTDTQYF.

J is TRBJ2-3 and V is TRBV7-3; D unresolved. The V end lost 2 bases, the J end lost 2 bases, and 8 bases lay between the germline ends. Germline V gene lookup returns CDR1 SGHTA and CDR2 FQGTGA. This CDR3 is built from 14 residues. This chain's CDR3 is CASSLFGDTDTQYF. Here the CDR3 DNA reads TGTGCCAGCAGCTTATTCGGTGACACAGATACGCAGTATTTT.